The 23 T cell receptor beta chains presented below share a single source sample, sequenced in a study of blood T cell repertoires in COVID-19. Data came from immunoSEQ multiplex PCR; TCRdb stores just in-frame clones and leaves some out. The sample lists fewer than 350,000 clones, 81% occurring once. The specimen sequenced was peripheral blood. These receptors originate from an older woman with active or convalescent COVID-19.

The gene calls are TRBV28 and TRBJ2-4, with no clear D. Germline V CDR1 and CDR2: MDHEN, SYDVKM. V was clipped by 6 bases and J by 0 bases, with 12 bases between them. This CDR3 has 15 amino acids. The CDR3, as DNA: TGTGCCAGCAGCCACTCCCAAATAGCCAAAAACATTCAGTACTTC. Translation gives CASSHSQIAKNIQYF.

This clone was counted a few times. The chain couples TRBV7-9 to TRBJ2-7, with D possibly TRBD2 on 6 matching bases. Looked up from germline, CDR1 is SEHNR and CDR2 is FQNEAQ (reference sequence). The CDR3 is 16 amino acids. V was pared by 4 bases and J by 0 bases, with 16 bases between. The CDR3 coding sequence is TGTGCCAGCAGCTCCTCTACGGGGGATCCCTCCTACGAGCAGTACTTC. It translates to CASSSSTGDPSYEQYF.

This clone has just a few counts. This chain uses TRBV2 with TRBJ1-3; D is unclear. Trimming took 6 bases from V and 0 from J, leaving 12 bases between them. The CDR3 sequence is 15 residues long. Germline CDR1 reads SNHLY; CDR2 reads FYNNEI. The CDR3 sequence: CASRVGSDSGNTIYF. The CDR3, as DNA: TGTGCCAGCAGGGTGGGCAGTGACTCTGGAAACACCATATATTTT.

The chain links TRBV5-8 to TRBJ1-1; D is undetermined. V dropped 4 bases and J dropped 3 bases, with 19 bases sitting between them. Germline CDR1 SGHTS, CDR2 YDEGEE. The CDR3 has 16 residues. Here the CDR3 reads CASSPGVGWRDTEAFF. The CDR3 coding sequence is TGTGCCAGCAGCCCCGGGGTTGGGTGGAGGGACACTGAAGCTTTCTTT.

V gene TRBV5-1 combines with J gene TRBJ1-3; D gene ambiguous. V shed 3 bases and J shed 1 base, with 8 bases lying between them. The CDR3 runs to 14 residues. The germline gives CDR1 SGHRS, CDR2 YFSETQ. The CDR3 DNA reads TGCGCCAGCAGCTCATTCGGGTCTGGAAACACCATATATTTT. Translated, it gives CASSSFGSGNTIYF. The full variable domain, rest sourced from reference TRBV5-1 and TRBJ1-3, is KAGVTQTPRYLIKTRGQQVTLSCSPISGHRSVSWYQQTPGQGLQFLFEYFSETQRNKGNFPGRFSGRQFSNSRSEMNVSTLELGDSALYLCASSSFGSGNTIYFGEGSWLTVV.

CDR3 sequence reads: CAWRAKTGGKNTGELFF. As DNA, the CDR3 is TGTGCCTGGAGGGCTAAGACGGGGGGCAAAAACACCGGGGAGCTGTTTTTT. This sequence joins TRBV30 and TRBJ2-2; D perhaps matches TRBD2 (7 bases). The CDR3 has 17 amino acids. Germline V gives CDR1 GTSNPN, CDR2 SVGIG (reference sequence). V was trimmed by 3 bases and J by 2 bases, leaving 19 bases between them.

The chain couples TRBV9 to TRBJ2-1; TRBD2 might be the D (7 bases). Between the trimmed V and J ends, which lost 4 bases and 8 bases, there was a span of 19 bases. Germline lookup yields CDR1 SGDLS and CDR2 YYNGEE. The CDR3 runs 15 residues. In DNA, the CDR3 is TGTGCCAGCAGCTCCACGAGGGGGGGGAGGGATGAGCAGTTCTTC. Amino acids: CASSSTRGGRDEQFF. Full variable domain (outside the CDR3, taken from reference TRBV9 and TRBJ2-1): DSGVTQTPKHLITATGQRVTLRCSPRSGDLSVYWYQQSLDQGLQFLIQYYNGEERAKGNILERFSAQQFPDLHSELNLSSLELGDSALYFCASSSTRGGRDEQFFGPGTRLTVL.

A single count supports this clone. V usage is TRBV7-6 and J usage is TRBJ2-3; 9 bases line up with TRBD1. The CDR3 is 15 amino acids. Losses at the gene ends were 2 bases for V and 6 bases for J; bases not matched to a gene: 6. Per the germline V gene, CDR1 is SGHVS and CDR2 is FNYEAQ. Written as DNA, the CDR3 is TGTGCCAGCAGCTTAATGGGACAGGGAGGTGATACGCAGTATTTT. Its translation is CASSLMGQGGDTQYF.

This chain joins TRBV27 and TRBJ2-7; D not certain. From germline, CDR1 is MNHEY and CDR2 SMNVEV (reference sequence). The CDR3 is made up of 14 amino acids. V dropped 5 bases and J dropped 1 base, with 12 bases sitting between them. Written as DNA, the CDR3 is TGTGCCAGCAGTCCCCTGACACCTTCCTACGAGCAGTACTTC. Protein product: CASSPLTPSYEQYF.

V is TRBV9 and J is TRBJ2-2; TRBD2 aligns across 11 bases. This CDR3 comprises 20 residues. V shed 4 bases and J 0 bases; nucleotides not matched to a gene: 14. CDR1 SGDLS and CDR2 YYNGEE come from the germline V gene. DNA of the CDR3: TGTGCCAGCAGCCCCCATCTAGCGGGGGGTCCGGGGACGAACACCGGGGAGCTGTTTTTT. Amino acids: CASSPHLAGGPGTNTGELFF.

V is TRBV7-3 and J is TRBJ2-3, with 9 bases aligning to TRBD2. This CDR3 contains 15 residues. CDR1 and CDR2 (germline): SGHTA, FQGTGA. V shed 4 bases and J 2 bases; nucleotides not matched to a gene: 4. In DNA form, the CDR3 reads TGTGCCAGCAGCTCCAGCGGGGGGACCACAGATACGCAGTATTTT. Protein sequence: CASSSSGGTTDTQYF.

The rearrangement links TRBV2 to TRBJ2-7; 9 positions match TRBD1. Germline values: CDR1 SNHLY, CDR2 FYNNEI. This CDR3 comprises 14 residues. V shed 6 bases, J shed 5 bases, and the junction held 8 bases outside the gene matches. The DNA for the CDR3 is TGTGCCAGCAGGGGGCGGACAGGGGTCCACGAGCAGTACTTC. This encodes CASRGRTGVHEQYF.

Here the CDR3 reads CSVGTSGGQETQYF. The CDR3 nucleotides read TGCAGCGTTGGGACTAGCGGGGGACAAGAGACCCAGTACTTC. V usage is TRBV29-1 and J usage is TRBJ2-5; 13 bases map to TRBD2. The germline CDR1 and CDR2 sequences are SQVTM and ANQGSEA. The CDR3 contains 14 residues. J lost 2 bases, V lost 4 bases, and 1 base had no gene match.

The gene calls are TRBV7-7 and TRBJ2-1; the match to TRBD2 covers 11 bases. The V segment lost 5 bases and the J segment 1 base; nucleotides outside the gene matches: 4. The CDR3 sequence is 16 residues long. CDR1 is SSHAT and CDR2 is FNYEAQ in the germline V gene (reference sequence). The CDR3 DNA sequence: TGTGCCAGCAGCGCCCGACTAGCGGGGTCCTACAATGAGCAGTTCTTC. Translating it yields CASSARLAGSYNEQFF.

The chain employs TRBV5-6 and TRBJ1-2, with D possibly matching TRBD1 (6 bases). The germline gives CDR1 SGHDT, CDR2 YYEEEE. Deletions cut 4 bases from V and 4 bases from J, with 11 bases between. This CDR3 has 13 amino acids. CDR3 amino acids: CASSPLGGYGYTF. The CDR3 DNA reads TGTGCCAGCAGCCCCCTAGGGGGCTATGGCTACACCTTC.

Regarding this clone: The sample holds other DNA sequences that translate to the same CDR3. V usage is TRBV6-5 and J usage is TRBJ1-3; TRBD1 aligns across 10 bases. Germline CDR1 and CDR2: MNHEY and SVGAGI. After removal of 0 bases from V and 4 bases from J, the junction contained 3 bases not matched to a gene. The length of the CDR3 is 16 residues. CDR3 region: CASSYSGQGVGNTIYF. The CDR3 DNA sequence: TGTGCCAGCAGTTACTCCGGACAGGGGGTCGGAAACACCATATATTTT.

A few counts support this clone. The chain is built from TRBV30 and TRBJ1-1; TRBD1 aligns across 10 bases. The V gene end was trimmed by 2 bases and the J gene end by 0 bases; junction bases not matched to a gene: 9. The CDR3 runs to 17 residues. Germline CDR1 reads GTSNPN; CDR2 reads SVGIG (reference sequence). The CDR3 DNA is TGTGCCTGGAGTAACGACAGGGGGCCGTTGGTGAACACTGAAGCTTTCTTT. Protein sequence: CAWSNDRGPLVNTEAFF.

The genes are TRBV3-1 (or the pseudogene TRBV3-2) and TRBJ1-4; no clear D gene. Per the germline V gene, CDR1 is LGHDT and CDR2 is YNNKEL (reference sequence). V gave up 4 bases and J gave up 0 bases, with 12 bases separating them. CDR3 length: 16 residues. The CDR3 region is CASSPRRRATNEKLFF. The CDR3 coding sequence is TGTGCCAGCAGCCCGAGGAGACGAGCAACTAATGAAAAACTGTTTTTT.

In this sample, this clone turned up once. The junction and the germline gene differ at one end; a read error may be behind it. The V and J genes are TRBV18 and TRBJ2-7; a possible D gene is TRBD1 (6 bases). Germline CDR1 and CDR2: KGHSH and LQKENI. The CDR3 covers 13 residues. This CDR3 is CASSPVGQGGRGF. The CDR3 DNA reads as TGTGCCAGCTCACCAGTGGGGCAAGGGGGACGTGGGTTC.

The chain recombines TRBV11-2 with TRBJ2-7; the D gene is possibly TRBD1 (6 bases). Trimming shortened V by 6 bases and J by 3 bases, and 9 bases separated the two germline ends. This CDR3 is built from 12 residues. CDR1 SGHAT and CDR2 FQNNGV come from the germline V gene. The DNA for the CDR3 is TGTGCCAGCAGTCCACAGGGCTACGAGCAGTACTTC. Amino acids: CASSPQGYEQYF.

The rearrangement joins TRBV14 to TRBJ2-6; 8 bases align to TRBD1. The V segment lost 3 bases and the J segment 4 bases; nucleotides outside the gene matches: 5. CDR3 length equals 16 residues. CDR1 is SGHDN and CDR2 is FVKESK in the germline V gene. The CDR3 spells CASSQQGARGANVLTF. The CDR3 DNA follows: TGTGCCAGCAGCCAGCAGGGGGCGCGGGGGGCCAACGTCCTGACTTTC. Full variable domain (rest looked up from reference TRBV14 and TRBJ2-6): EAGVTQFPSHSVIEKGQTVTLRCDPISGHDNLYWYRRVMGKEIKFLLHFVKESKQDESGMPNNRFLAERTGGTYSTLKVQPAELEDSGVYFCASSQQGARGANVLTFGAGSRLTVL.

The chain uses TRBV11-2 and TRBJ2-7; TRBD2 aligns across 10 bases. Germline-derived CDR1 and CDR2 are SGHAT and FQNNGV. The J segment lost 0 bases and the V segment lost 2 bases, leaving 1 base of the junction unmatched. This CDR3 has 15 amino acids. The chain's CDR3 is CASSLLAGASYEQYF. As DNA, the CDR3 is TGTGCCAGCAGCTTACTAGCGGGGGCCTCCTACGAGCAGTACTTC. Full variable domain (remainder filled in from reference TRBV11-2 and TRBJ2-7): EAGVAQSPRYKIIEKRQSVAFWCNPISGHATLYWYQQILGQGPKLLIQFQNNGVVDDSQLPKDRFSAERLKGVDSTLKIQPAKLEDSAVYLCASSLLAGASYEQYFGPGTRLTVT.

The chain uses TRBV18 and TRBJ2-1, with a tentative D call TRBD1 (6 bases). V lost 6 bases, J lost 5 bases, and 11 bases lay in between. The CDR3 covers 13 residues. The germline V gene encodes CDR1 KGHSH and CDR2 LQKENI. CDR3 DNA sequence: TGTGCCAGCTCGCTCCACAGGGACAATGAGCAGTTCTTC. It specifies CASSLHRDNEQFF. Drawing the rest from reference TRBV18 and TRBJ2-1, the complete variable domain is NAGVMQNPRHLVRRRGQEARLRCSPMKGHSHVYWYRQLPEEGLKFMVYLQKENIIDESGMPKERFSAEFPKEGPSILRIQQVVRGDSAAYFCASSLHRDNEQFFGPGTRLTVL.